This T cell receptor beta chain was found in a study of CD8 T cells in ankylosing spondylitis. General study findings and limits: Earlier reports found some motif variants in synovial fluid and blood in reactive arthritis. In ankylosing spondylitis blood, a motif of roughly eight highly homologous TCR beta variants appeared characteristic.

Comments on this clonotype: Its antigen is unidentified.

TCRdb processed the 5' RACE reads anew with MiXCR; each CDR3 protein has one entry. This table holds approximately 350,000 distinct CDR3 sequences, 20% found once. CDR3 length: 13 amino acids. The germline CDR1 and CDR2 sequences are GTSNPN and SVGIG (reference sequence). The V end was cut by 4 bases, the J end by 3 bases, with 11 bases between. The sequencing sample was made of blood, either unsorted or a sorted T cell fraction (not recorded which). The TCR originated in a male donor with ankylosing spondylitis or in good health (not recorded which). This chain joins TRBV30 and TRBJ2-3; D might be TRBD1 or TRBD2, each matching 5 bases. The CDR3 DNA sequence: TGTGCCTGGAACGAGGGGCTGACAGATACGCAGTATTTT. Its protein is CAWNEGLTDTQYF.